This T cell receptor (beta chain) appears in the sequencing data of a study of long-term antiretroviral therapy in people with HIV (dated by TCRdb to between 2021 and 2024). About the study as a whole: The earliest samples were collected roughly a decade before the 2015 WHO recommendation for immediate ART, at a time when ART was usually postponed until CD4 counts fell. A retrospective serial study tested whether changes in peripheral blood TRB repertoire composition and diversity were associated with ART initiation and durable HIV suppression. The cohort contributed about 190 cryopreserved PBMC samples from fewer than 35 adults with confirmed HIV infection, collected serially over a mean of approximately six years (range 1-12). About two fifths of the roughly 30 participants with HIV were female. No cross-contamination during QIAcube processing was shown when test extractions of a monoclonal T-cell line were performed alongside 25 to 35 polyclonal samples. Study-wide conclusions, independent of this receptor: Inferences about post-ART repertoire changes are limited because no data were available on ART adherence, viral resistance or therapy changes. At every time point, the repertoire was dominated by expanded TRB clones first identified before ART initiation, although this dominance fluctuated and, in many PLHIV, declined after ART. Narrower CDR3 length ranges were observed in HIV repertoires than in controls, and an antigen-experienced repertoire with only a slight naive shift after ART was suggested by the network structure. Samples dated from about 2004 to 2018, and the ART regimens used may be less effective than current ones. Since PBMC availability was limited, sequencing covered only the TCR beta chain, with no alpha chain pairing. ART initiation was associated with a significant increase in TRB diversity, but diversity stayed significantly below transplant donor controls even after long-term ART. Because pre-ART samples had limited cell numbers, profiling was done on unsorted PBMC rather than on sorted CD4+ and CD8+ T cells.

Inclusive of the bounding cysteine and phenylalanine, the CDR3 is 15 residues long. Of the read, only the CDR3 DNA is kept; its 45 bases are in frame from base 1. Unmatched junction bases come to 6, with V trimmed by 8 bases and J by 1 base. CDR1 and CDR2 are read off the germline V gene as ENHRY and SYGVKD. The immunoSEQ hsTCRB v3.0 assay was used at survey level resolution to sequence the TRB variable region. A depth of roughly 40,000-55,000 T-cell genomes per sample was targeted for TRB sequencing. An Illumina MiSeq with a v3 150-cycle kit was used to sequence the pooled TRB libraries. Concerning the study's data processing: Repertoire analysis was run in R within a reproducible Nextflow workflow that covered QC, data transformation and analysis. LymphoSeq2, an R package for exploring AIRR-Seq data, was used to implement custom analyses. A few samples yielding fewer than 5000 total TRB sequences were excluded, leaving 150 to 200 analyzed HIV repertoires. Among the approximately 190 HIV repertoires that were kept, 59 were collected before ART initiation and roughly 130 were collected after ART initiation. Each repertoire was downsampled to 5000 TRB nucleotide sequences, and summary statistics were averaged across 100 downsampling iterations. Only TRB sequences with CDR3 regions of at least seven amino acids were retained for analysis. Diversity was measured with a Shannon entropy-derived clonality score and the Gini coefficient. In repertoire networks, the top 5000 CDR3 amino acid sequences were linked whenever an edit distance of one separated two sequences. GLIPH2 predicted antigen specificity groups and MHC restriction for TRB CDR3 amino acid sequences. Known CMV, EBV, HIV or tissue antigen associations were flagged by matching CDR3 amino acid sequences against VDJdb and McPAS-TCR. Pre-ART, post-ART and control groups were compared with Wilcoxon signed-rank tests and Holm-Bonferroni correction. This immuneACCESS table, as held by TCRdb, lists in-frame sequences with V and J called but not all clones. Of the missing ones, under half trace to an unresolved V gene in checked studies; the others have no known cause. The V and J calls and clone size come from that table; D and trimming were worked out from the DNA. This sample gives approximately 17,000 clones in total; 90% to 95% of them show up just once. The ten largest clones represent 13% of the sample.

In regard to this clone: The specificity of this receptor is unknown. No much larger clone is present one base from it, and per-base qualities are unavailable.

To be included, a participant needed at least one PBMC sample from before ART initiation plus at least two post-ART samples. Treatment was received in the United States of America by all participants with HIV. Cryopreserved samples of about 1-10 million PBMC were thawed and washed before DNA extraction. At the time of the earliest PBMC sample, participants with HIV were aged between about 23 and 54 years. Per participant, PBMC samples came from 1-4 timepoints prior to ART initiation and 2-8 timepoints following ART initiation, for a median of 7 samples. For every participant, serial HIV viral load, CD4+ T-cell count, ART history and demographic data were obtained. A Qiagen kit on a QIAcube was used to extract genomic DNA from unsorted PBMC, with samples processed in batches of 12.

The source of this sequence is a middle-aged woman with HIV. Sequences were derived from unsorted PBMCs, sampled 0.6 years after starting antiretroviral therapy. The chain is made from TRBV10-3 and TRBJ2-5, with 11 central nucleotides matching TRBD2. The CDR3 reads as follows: CAIGIAGGTQETQYF. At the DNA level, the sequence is TGTGCCATCGGAATAGCGGGGGGGACCCAAGAGACCCAGTACTTC.